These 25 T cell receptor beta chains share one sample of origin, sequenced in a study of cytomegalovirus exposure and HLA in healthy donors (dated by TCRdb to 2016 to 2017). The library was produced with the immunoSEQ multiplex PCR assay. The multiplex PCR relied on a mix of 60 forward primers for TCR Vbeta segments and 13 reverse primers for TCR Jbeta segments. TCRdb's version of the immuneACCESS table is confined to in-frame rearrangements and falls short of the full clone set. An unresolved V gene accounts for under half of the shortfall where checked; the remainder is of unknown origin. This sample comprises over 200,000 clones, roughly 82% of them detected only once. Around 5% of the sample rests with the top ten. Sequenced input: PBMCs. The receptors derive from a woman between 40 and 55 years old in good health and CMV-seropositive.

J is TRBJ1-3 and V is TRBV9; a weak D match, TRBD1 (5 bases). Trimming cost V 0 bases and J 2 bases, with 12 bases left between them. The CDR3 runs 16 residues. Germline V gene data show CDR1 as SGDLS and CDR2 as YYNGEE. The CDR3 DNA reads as TGTGCCAGCAGCGTAGAATTGTGGGGGGCTGGAAACACCATATATTTT. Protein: CASSVELWGAGNTIYF.

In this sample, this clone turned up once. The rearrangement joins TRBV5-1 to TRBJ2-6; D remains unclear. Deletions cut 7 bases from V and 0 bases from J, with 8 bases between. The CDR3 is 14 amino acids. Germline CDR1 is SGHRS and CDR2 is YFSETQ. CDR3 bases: TGCGCCAGCTCTAATCGCTCTGGGGCCAACGTCCTGACTTTC. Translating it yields CASSNRSGANVLTF.

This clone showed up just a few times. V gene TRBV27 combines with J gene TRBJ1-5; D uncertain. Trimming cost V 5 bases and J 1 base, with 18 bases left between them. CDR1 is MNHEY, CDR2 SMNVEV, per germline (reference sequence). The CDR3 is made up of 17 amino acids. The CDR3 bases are TGTGCCAGCAGTCCCTCTCGGCTAGGCAGAAGCAATCAGCCCCAGCATTTT. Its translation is CASSPSRLGRSNQPQHF.

The CDR3 nucleotides are TGTGCCAGCAGGGGGGGTACGGGAGGTCAAGAGACCCAGTACTTC. This codes for CASRGGTGGQETQYF. The chain recombines TRBV7-9 with TRBJ2-5; TRBD2 matches at 7 bases. V was clipped by 6 bases and J by 2 bases; unmatched bases: 9. The germline CDR1 and CDR2 sequences are SEHNR and FQNEAQ (reference sequence). This CDR3 is 15 amino acids long.

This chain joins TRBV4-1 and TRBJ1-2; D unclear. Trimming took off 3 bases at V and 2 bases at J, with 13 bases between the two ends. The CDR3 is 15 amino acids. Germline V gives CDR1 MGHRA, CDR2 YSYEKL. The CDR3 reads CASSHAPAGNYGYTF. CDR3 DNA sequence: TGCGCCAGCAGCCACGCTCCCGCGGGGAACTATGGCTACACCTTC.

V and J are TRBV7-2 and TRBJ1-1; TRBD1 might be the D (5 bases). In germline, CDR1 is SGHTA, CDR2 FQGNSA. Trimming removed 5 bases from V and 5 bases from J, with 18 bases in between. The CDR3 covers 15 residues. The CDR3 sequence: CASSPLTVLGTEAFF. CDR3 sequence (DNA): TGTGCCAGCAGCCCCCTGACAGTATTGGGAACTGAAGCTTTCTTT.

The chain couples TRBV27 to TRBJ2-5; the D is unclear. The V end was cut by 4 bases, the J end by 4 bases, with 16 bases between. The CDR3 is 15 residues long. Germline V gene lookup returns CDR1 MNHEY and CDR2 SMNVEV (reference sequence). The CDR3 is CASSSLARVGETQYF. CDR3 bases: TGTGCCAGCAGTTCCCTCGCCCGGGTCGGAGAGACCCAGTACTTC.

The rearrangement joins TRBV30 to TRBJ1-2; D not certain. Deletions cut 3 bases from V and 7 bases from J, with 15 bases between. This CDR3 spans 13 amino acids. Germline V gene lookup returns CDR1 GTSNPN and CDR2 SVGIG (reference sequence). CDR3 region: CAWRTSGKGGYTF. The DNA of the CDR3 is TGTGCCTGGAGAACCTCGGGGAAGGGTGGCTACACCTTC.

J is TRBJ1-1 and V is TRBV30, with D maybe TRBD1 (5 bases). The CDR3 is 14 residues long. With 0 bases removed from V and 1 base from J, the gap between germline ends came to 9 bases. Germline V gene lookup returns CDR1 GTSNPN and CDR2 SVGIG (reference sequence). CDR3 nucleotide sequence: TGTGCCTGGAGTGTCGGGGGACCGAACACTGAAGCTTTCTTT. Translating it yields CAWSVGGPNTEAFF.

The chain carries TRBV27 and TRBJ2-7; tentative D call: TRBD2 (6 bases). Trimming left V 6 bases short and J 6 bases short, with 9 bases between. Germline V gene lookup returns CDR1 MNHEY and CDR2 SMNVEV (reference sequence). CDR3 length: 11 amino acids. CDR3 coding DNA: TGTGCCAGCAGCTTGGGAGGCGAGCAGTACTTC. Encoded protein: CASSLGGEQYF.

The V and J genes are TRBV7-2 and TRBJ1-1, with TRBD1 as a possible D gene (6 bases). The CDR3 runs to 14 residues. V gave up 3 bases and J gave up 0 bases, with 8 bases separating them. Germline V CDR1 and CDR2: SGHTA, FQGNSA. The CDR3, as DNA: TGTGCCAGCAGCTTCGACAGGCTGAACACTGAAGCTTTCTTT. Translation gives CASSFDRLNTEAFF.

The CDR3 DNA sequence: TGCGCCAGCAGCTCCGGGACTCCGACTGAAGCTTTCTTT. Translation gives CASSSGTPTEAFF. The chain recombines TRBV5-1 with TRBJ1-1; TRBD1 might be the D (5 bases). Trimming shortened V by 3 bases and J by 5 bases, and 11 bases separated the two germline ends. The CDR3 is 13 residues long. Germline V gene data show CDR1 as SGHRS and CDR2 as YFSETQ.

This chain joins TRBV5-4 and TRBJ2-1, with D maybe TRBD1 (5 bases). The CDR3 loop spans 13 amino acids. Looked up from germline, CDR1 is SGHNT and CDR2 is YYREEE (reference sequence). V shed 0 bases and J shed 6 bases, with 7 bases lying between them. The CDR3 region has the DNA TGTGCCAGCAGCTTGGCAGGGCGCAATGAGCAGTTCTTC. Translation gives CASSLAGRNEQFF.

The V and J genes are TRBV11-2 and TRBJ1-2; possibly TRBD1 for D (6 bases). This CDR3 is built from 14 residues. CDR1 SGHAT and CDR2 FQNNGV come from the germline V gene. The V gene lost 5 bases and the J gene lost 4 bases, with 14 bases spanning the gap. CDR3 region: CASSGPGGGYGYTF. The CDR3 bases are TGTGCCAGCAGCGGGCCGGGGGGCGGCTATGGCTACACCTTC.

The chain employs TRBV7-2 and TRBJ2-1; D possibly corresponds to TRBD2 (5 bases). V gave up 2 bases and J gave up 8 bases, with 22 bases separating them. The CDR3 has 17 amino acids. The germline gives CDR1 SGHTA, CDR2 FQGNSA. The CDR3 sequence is CASSLSPAGHPLHEQFF. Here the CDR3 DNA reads TGTGCCAGCAGCTTATCTCCGGCGGGCCACCCCCTACATGAGCAGTTCTTC.

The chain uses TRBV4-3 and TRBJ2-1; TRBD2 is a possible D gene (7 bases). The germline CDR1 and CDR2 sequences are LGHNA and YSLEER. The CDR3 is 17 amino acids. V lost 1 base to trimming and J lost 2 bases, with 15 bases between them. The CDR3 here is CASSQGHSGGPYNEQFF. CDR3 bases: TGCGCCAGCAGCCAAGGCCATTCCGGGGGGCCCTACAATGAGCAGTTCTTC.

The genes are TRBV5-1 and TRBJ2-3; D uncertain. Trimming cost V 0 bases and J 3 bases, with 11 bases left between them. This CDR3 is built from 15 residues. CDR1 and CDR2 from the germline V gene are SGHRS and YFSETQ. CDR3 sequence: CASSLGQVITDTQYF. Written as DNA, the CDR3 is TGCGCCAGCAGCTTGGGCCAGGTAATAACAGATACGCAGTATTTT.

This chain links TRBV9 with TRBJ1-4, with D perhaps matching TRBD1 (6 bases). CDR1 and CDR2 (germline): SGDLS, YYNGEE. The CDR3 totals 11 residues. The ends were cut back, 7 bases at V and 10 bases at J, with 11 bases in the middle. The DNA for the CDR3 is TGTGCCAGCCAGGGCAGGGGAAAACTGTTTTTT. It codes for CASQGRGKLFF.

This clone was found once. The CDR3 bases are TGCGCCAGCAGCTTCCGGGGGAGGAATGAGCAGTTCTTC. Its protein product is CASSFRGRNEQFF. The chain joins TRBV5-1 to TRBJ2-1; possible D gene TRBD2, 6 bases. CDR1 and CDR2 from the germline V gene are SGHRS and YFSETQ. V was trimmed by 2 bases and J by 7 bases, leaving 10 bases between them. The CDR3 sequence is 13 residues long.

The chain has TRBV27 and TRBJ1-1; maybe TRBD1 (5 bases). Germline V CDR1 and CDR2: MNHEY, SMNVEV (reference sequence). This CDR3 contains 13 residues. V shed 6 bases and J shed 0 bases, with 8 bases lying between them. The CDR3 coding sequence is TGTGCCAGCAGGAGACAGATGAACACTGAAGCTTTCTTT. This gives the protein CASRRQMNTEAFF.

DNA for the CDR3: TGTGCCAGCAGTGACTACCCCCCCAACTATGGCTACACCTTC. Translating gives CASSDYPPNYGYTF. V usage is TRBV25-1 and J usage is TRBJ1-2; no clear D. This CDR3 is built from 14 residues. Germline CDR1 MGHDK, CDR2 SYGVNS. V was shortened by 3 bases and J by 2 bases, with 10 bases between the two germline ends.

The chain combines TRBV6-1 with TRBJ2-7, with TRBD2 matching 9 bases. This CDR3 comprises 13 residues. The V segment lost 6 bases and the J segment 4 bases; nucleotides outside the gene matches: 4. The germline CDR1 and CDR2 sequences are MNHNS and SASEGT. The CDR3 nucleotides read TGTGCCAGCAGATTTAGCGGGAGTTACGAGCAGTACTTC. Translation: CASRFSGSYEQYF.

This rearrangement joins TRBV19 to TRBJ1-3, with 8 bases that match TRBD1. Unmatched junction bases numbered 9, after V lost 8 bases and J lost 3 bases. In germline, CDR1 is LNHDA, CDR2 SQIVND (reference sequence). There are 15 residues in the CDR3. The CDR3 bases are TGTGCCAGTCCCGGGACAGGTTTGAGTGGAAACACCATATATTTT. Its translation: CASPGTGLSGNTIYF.

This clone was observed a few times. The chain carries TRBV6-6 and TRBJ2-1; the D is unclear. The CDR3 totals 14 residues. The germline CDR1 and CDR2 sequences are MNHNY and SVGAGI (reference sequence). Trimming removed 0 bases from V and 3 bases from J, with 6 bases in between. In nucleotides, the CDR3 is TGTGCCAGCAGTTACTCCCTAGGCTACAATGAGCAGTTCTTC. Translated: CASSYSLGYNEQFF.

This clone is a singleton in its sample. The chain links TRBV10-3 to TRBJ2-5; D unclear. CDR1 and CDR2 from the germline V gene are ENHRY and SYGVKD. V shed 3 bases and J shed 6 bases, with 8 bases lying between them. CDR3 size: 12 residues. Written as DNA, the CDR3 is TGTGCCATCAGTGAAATAGAGAAGACCCAGTACTTC. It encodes CAISEIEKTQYF.